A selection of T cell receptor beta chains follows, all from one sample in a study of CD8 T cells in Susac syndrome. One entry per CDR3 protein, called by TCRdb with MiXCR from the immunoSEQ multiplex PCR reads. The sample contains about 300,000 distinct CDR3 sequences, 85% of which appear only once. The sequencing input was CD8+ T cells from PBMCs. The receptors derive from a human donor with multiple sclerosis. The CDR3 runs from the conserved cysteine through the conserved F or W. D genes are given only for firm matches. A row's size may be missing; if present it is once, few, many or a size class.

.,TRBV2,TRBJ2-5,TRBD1,CASSVGQALQETQYF,TGTGCCAGCAGTGTGGGACAGGCTCTCCAAGAGACCCAGTACTTC
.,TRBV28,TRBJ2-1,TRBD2,CASSPVGGGYSYNEQFF,TGTGCCAGCAGTCCGGTTGGGGGAGGGTACTCCTACAATGAGCAGTTCTTC
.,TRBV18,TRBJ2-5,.,CASSPPGGPYQETQYF,TGTGCCAGCTCACCACCGGGGGGTCCGTACCAAGAGACCCAGTACTTC
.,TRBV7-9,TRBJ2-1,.,CASSSISGSSYNEQFF,TGTGCCAGCAGTTCTATTTCCGGGAGCTCCTACAATGAGCAGTTCTTC
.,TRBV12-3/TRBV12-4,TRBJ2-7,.,CASSFNEGDYEQYF,TGTGCCAGCAGTTTTAATGAGGGAGACTACGAGCAGTACTTC
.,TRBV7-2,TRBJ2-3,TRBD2,CASSSSGRAYRGDTQYF,TGTGCCAGCAGCTCTAGCGGGAGGGCCTATCGTGGAGATACGCAGTATTTT
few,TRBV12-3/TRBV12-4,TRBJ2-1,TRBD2,CASSLIREGPDEQFF,TGTGCCAGCAGTTTAATACGGGAGGGCCCTGATGAGCAGTTCTTC
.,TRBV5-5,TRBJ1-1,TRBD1,CASSLEGTGPWEAFF,TGTGCCAGCAGCTTGGAGGGGACAGGCCCGTGGGAAGCTTTCTTT
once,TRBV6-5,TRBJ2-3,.,CASSYSGQLDTQYF,TGTGCCAGCAGTTACTCAGGACAGTTAGATACGCAGTATTTT
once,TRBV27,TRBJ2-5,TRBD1,CASSPGTGGSETQYF,TGTGCCAGCAGTCCAGGAACAGGGGGCAGCGAGACCCAGTACTTC
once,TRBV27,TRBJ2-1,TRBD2,CASRGLADNEQFF,TGTGCCAGCAGAGGACTAGCCGACAATGAGCAGTTCTTC
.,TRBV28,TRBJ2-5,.,CASSPRRVGQETQYF,TGTGCCAGCAGTCCGCGGCGGGTTGGGCAAGAGACCCAGTACTTC
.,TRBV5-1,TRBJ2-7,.,CASSLVEGTYEQYF,TGCGCCAGCAGCTTGGTGGAGGGTACCTACGAGCAGTACTTC
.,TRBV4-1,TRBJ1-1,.,CASSQGAAANTEAFF,TGCGCCAGCAGCCAAGGTGCAGCGGCGAACACTGAAGCTTTCTTT
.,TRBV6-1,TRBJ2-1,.,CASSDGVGVGPNEQFF,TGTGCCAGCAGTGACGGCGTCGGGGTAGGCCCTAATGAGCAGTTCTTC
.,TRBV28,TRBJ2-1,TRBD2,CASSRDYRRFF,TGTGCCAGCAGCCGGGACTACAGACGGTTCTTC
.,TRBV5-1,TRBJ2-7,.,CASSLVRGSSYEQYF,TGCGCCAGCAGCTTGGTTCGGGGAAGCTCCTACGAGCAGTACTTC
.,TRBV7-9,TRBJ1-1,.,CASSLLVQTPEAFF,TGTGCCAGCAGCTTACTTGTCCAGACCCCTGAAGCTTTCTTT
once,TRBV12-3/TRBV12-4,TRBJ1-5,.,CASSFVAAGYSNQPQHF,TGTGCCAGCAGTTTTGTGGCGGCCGGGTATAGCAATCAGCCCCAGCATTTT
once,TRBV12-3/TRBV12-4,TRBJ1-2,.,CASSGRTAPYGYTF,TGTGCCAGCAGTGGACGGACAGCTCCCTATGGCTACACCTTC
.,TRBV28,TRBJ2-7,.,CASSSNSGLDAYEQYF,TGTGCCAGCAGTTCGAACTCAGGGCTTGACGCCTACGAGCAGTACTTC
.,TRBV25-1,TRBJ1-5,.,CASSDAGFGNQPQHF,TGTGCCAGCAGTGACGCAGGGTTCGGCAATCAGCCCCAGCATTTT
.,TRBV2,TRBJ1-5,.,CASREGYQPQHF,TGTGCCAGCAGGGAGGGTTATCAGCCCCAGCATTTT
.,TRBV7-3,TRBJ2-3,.,CASSSPEGYNTDTQYF,TGTGCCAGCAGCTCCCCGGAGGGTTATAACACAGATACGCAGTATTTT
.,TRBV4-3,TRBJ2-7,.,CASSLSGQRAYEQYF,TGCGCCAGCAGCCTCTCGGGACAGCGGGCCTACGAGCAGTACTTC
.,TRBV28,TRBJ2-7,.,CASSFRPWRCGYEQYF,TGTGCCAGCAGTTTTCGGCCTTGGAGGTGTGGGTACGAGCAGTACTTC
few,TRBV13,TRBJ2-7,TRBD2,CASSHQTSGGSYEQYF,TGTGCCAGCAGCCACCAGACTAGCGGGGGCTCCTACGAGCAGTACTTC
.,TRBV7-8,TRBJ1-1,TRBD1,CASSSLDRGLNTEAFF,TGTGCCAGCAGCTCCCTGGACAGGGGGCTGAACACTGAAGCTTTCTTT
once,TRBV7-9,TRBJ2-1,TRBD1,CASSPPTGSLSYNEQFF,TGTGCCAGCAGCCCGCCGACAGGGAGCCTCTCCTACAATGAGCAGTTCTTC
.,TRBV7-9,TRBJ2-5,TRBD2,CASSFTGTRVTQYF,TGTGCCAGCAGCTTCACCGGGACTAGGGTGACCCAGTACTTC
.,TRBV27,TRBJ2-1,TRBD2,CASLAPRPSGGLGDNEQFF,TGTGCCAGCTTGGCCCCGCGGCCTAGCGGGGGCCTGGGCGACAATGAGCAGTTCTTC
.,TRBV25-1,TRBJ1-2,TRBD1,CASGTAYGYTF,TGTGCCAGCGGGACAGCCTATGGCTACACCTTC
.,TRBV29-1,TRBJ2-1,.,CSVEARLGDGEQFF,TGCAGCGTTGAAGCACGATTGGGGGACGGAGAGCAGTTCTTC
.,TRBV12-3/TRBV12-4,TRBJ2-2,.,CASSFALNTGELFF,TGTGCCAGCAGTTTCGCGCTGAACACCGGGGAGCTGTTTTTT
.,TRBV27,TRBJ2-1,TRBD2,CASSFSREVNNEQFF,TGTGCCAGCAGTTTTTCCCGGGAGGTCAACAATGAGCAGTTCTTC
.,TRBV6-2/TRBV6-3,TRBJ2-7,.,CASSLQGEDYEQYF,TGTGCCAGCAGCCTACAGGGAGAAGACTACGAGCAGTACTTC
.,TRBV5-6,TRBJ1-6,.,CASSFAGLRGDSPLHF,TGTGCCAGCAGCTTCGCAGGTCTTCGAGGCGATTCACCCCTCCACTTT
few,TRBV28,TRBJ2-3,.,CASSFGRGGTDTQYF,TGTGCCAGCAGTTTTGGCAGGGGTGGAACAGATACGCAGTATTTT
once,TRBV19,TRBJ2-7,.,CASSMGSLGSYEQYF,TGTGCCAGTAGTATGGGATCGCTGGGGTCCTACGAGCAGTACTTC
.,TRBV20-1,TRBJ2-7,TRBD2,CSARDRAGVSGYEQYF,TGCAGTGCTAGAGATCGAGCGGGAGTATCTGGTTACGAGCAGTACTTC
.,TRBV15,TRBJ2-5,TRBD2,CATSRASSGRSYVTQYF,TGTGCCACCAGCAGAGCGTCTAGCGGGAGGTCCTATGTGACCCAGTACTTC
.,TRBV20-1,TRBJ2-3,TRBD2,CSARERGRARLDTQYF,TGCAGTGCTAGGGAACGCGGGAGGGCACGTCTAGATACGCAGTATTTT
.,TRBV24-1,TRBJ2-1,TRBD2,CATSTGRGSGSKSYNEQFF,TGTGCCACCAGTACGGGGAGGGGTAGCGGGAGCAAGTCCTACAATGAGCAGTTCTTC
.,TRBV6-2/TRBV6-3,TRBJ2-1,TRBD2,CAAGLAAYNEQFF,TGTGCCGCGGGACTAGCGGCATACAATGAGCAGTTCTTC
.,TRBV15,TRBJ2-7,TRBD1,CATSRAGQGTSYEQYF,TGTGCCACCAGCAGAGCCGGACAGGGGACGTCCTACGAGCAGTACTTC
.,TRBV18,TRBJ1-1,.,CASSPISVRGGYNTEAFF,TGTGCCAGCTCACCAATTTCGGTCCGGGGGGGGTATAACACTGAAGCTTTCTTT
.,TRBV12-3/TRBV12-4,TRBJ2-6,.,CASSFLVPGRGHIHSGANVLTF,TGTGCCAGCAGTTTTTTGGTCCCGGGGAGGGGGCATATACACTCTGGGGCCAACGTCCTGACTTTC
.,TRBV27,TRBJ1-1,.,CASSSLLEGKAFF,TGTGCCAGCAGTTCCTTGCTGGAGGGAAAAGCTTTCTTT
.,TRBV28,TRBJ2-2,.,CASRPTTSSTGELFF,TGTGCCAGCAGACCCACAACTAGTTCCACCGGGGAGCTGTTTTTT
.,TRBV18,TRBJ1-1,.,CASSPRVWQPFATEAFF,TGTGCCAGCTCACCACGGGTTTGGCAGCCCTTCGCCACTGAAGCTTTCTTT
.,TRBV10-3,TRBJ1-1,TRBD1,CAIQTGMATEAFF,TGTGCCATACAGACAGGGATGGCCACTGAAGCTTTCTTT
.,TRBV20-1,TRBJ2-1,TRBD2,CSAIGRAGGLSDNEQFF,TGCAGTGCTATAGGTAGGGCGGGAGGCCTTAGCGACAATGAGCAGTTCTTC
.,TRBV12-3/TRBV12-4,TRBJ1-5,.,CATTSDSNQPQHF,TGTGCCACCACATCCGATAGCAATCAGCCCCAGCATTTT
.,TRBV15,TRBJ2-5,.,CATSRDSFGSQETQYF,TGTGCCACCAGCAGAGATAGCTTTGGAAGCCAAGAGACCCAGTACTTC
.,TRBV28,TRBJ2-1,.,CASSILGPILNEQFF,TGTGCCAGCAGTATATTGGGCCCAATTCTCAATGAGCAGTTCTTC
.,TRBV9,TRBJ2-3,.,CASSPWASTDTQYF,TGTGCCAGCAGCCCTTGGGCCAGCACAGATACGCAGTATTTT
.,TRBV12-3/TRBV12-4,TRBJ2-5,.,CASSLTSLGEETQYF,TGTGCCAGCAGTTTGACCTCTCTAGGGGAGGAGACCCAGTACTTC